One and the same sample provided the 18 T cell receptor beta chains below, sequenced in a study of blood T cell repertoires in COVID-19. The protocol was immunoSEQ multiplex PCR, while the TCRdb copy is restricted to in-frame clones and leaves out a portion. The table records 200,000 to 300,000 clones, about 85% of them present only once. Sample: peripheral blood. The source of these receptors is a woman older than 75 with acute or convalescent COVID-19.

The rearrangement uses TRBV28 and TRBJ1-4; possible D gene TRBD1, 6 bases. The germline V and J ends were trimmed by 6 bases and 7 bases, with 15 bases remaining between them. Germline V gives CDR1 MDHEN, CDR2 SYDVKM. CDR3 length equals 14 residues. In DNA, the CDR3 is TGTGCCAGCAGCCCCCCAGGGGTCTCTGAAAAACTGTTTTTT. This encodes CASSPPGVSEKLFF.

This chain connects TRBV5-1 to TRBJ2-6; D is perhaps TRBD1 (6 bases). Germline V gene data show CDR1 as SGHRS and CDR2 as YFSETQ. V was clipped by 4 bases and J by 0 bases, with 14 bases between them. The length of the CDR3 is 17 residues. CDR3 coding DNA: TGCGCCAGCAGCCCCATCCCGACAGGCTCTGGGGCCAACGTCCTGACTTTC. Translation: CASSPIPTGSGANVLTF.

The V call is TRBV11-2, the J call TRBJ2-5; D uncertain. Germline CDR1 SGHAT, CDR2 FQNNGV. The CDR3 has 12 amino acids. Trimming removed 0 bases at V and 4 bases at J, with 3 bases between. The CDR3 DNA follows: TGTGCCAGCAGCTTAGATAGAGAGACCCAGTACTTC. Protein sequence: CASSLDRETQYF.

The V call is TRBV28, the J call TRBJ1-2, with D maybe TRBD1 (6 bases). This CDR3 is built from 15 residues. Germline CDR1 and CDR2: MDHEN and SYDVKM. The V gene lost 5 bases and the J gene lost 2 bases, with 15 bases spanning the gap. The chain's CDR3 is CASSGRGGGNYGYTF. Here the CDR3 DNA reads TGTGCCAGCAGTGGCAGGGGAGGGGGGAACTATGGCTACACCTTC.

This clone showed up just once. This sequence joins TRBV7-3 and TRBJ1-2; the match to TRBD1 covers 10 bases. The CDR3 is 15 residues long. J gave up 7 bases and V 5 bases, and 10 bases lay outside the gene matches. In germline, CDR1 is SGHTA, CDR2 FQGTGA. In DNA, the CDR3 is TGTGCCAGCAGCCAAGGGACAGGGGACGGTAGTGGCTACACCTTC. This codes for CASSQGTGDGSGYTF. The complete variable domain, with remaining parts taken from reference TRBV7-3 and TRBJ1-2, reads GAGVSQTPSNKVTEKGKYVELRCDPISGHTALYWYRQSLGQGPEFLIYFQGTGAADDSGLPNDRFFAVRPEGSVSTLKIQRTERGDSAVYLCASSQGTGDGSGYTFGSGTRLTVV.

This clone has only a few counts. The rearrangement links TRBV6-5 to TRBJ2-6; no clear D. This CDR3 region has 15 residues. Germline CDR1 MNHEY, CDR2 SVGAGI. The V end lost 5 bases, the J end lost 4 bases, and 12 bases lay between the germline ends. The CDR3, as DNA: TGTGCCAGCAGTACACGATGGGCCGGGGCCAACGTCCTGACTTTC. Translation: CASSTRWAGANVLTF.

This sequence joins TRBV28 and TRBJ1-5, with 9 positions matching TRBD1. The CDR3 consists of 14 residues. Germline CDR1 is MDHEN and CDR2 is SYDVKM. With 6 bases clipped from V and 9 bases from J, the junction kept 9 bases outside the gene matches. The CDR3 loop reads CASRVGTGTWPQHF. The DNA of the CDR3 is TGTGCCAGCAGGGTAGGGACAGGGACCTGGCCCCAGCATTTT.

The CDR3: CASIRDSLYNEQFF. The CDR3 nucleotides are TGTGCCAGCATCCGGGACTCCCTCTACAATGAGCAGTTCTTC. The chain carries TRBV7-9 and TRBJ2-1; D is possibly TRBD2 (6 bases). The germline CDR1 and CDR2 sequences are SEHNR and FQNEAQ (reference sequence). This CDR3 has 14 residues. Trimming removed 7 bases from V and 3 bases from J, with 13 bases in between.

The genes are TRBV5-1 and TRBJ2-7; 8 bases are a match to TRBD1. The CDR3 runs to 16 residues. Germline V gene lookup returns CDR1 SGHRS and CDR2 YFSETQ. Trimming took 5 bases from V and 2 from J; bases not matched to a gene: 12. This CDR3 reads CASRRTGSFGTYEQYF. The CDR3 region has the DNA TGCGCCAGCAGGCGGACAGGGTCTTTTGGGACCTACGAGCAGTACTTC.

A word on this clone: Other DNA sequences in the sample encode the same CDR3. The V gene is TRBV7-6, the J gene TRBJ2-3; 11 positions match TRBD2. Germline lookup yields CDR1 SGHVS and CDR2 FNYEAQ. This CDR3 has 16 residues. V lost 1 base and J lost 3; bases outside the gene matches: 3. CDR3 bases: TGTGCCAGCAGCTTAGGTAGCGGGGGGGCAACAGATACGCAGTATTTT. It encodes CASSLGSGGATDTQYF.

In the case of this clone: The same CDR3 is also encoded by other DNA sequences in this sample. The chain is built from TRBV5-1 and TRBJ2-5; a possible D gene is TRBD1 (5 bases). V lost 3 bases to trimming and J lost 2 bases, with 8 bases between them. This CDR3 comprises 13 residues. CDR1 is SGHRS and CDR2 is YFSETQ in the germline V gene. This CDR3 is CASSSTGQETQYF. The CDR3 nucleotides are TGCGCCAGCAGCTCTACAGGTCAAGAGACCCAGTACTTC.

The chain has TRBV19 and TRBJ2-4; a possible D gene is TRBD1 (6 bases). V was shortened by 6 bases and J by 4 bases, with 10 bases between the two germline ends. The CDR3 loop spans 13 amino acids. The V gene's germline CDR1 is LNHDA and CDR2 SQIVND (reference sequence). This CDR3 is CASSQGTKNIQYF. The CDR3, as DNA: TGTGCCAGTAGCCAGGGGACAAAAAACATTCAGTACTTC.

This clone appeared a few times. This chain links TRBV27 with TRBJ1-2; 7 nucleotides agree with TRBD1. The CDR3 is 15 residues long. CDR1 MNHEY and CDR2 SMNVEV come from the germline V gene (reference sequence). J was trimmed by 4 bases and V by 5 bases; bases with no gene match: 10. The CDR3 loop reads CASSPRGAPSYGYTF. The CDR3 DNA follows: TGTGCCAGCAGTCCCAGGGGGGCGCCTTCCTATGGCTACACCTTC.

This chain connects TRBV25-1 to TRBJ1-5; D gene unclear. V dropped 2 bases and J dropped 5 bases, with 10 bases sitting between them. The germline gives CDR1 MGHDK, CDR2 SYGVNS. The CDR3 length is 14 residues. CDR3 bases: TGTGCCAGCAGTGAAGTGGGCCGAGATCAGCCCCAGCATTTT. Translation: CASSEVGRDQPQHF.

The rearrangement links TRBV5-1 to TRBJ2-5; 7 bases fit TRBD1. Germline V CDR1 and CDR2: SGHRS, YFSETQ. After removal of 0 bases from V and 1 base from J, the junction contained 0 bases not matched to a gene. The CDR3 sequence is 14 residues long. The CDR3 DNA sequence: TGCGCCAGCAGCTTGGGGGACAGCCAAGAGACCCAGTACTTC. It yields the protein CASSLGDSQETQYF.

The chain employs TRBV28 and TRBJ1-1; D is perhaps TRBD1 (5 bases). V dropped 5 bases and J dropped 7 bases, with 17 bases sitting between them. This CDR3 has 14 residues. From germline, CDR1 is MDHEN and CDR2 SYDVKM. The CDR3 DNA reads TGTGCCAGCAGTCAGGGAGGAGTCGGCCGTGAAGCTTTCTTT. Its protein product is CASSQGGVGREAFF.

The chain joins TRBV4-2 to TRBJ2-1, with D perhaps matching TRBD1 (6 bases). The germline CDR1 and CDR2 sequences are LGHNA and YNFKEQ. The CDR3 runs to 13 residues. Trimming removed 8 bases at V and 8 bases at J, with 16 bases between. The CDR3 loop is CASGLQGGYEQFF. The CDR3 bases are TGTGCCAGCGGTTTACAAGGGGGATATGAGCAGTTCTTC.

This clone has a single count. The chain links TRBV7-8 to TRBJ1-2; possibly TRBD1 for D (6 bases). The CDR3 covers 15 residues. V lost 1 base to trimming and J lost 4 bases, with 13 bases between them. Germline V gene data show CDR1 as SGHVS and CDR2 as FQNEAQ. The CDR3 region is CASSLEVQGAYGYTF. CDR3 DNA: TGTGCCAGCAGCTTAGAGGTACAGGGAGCCTATGGCTACACCTTC.